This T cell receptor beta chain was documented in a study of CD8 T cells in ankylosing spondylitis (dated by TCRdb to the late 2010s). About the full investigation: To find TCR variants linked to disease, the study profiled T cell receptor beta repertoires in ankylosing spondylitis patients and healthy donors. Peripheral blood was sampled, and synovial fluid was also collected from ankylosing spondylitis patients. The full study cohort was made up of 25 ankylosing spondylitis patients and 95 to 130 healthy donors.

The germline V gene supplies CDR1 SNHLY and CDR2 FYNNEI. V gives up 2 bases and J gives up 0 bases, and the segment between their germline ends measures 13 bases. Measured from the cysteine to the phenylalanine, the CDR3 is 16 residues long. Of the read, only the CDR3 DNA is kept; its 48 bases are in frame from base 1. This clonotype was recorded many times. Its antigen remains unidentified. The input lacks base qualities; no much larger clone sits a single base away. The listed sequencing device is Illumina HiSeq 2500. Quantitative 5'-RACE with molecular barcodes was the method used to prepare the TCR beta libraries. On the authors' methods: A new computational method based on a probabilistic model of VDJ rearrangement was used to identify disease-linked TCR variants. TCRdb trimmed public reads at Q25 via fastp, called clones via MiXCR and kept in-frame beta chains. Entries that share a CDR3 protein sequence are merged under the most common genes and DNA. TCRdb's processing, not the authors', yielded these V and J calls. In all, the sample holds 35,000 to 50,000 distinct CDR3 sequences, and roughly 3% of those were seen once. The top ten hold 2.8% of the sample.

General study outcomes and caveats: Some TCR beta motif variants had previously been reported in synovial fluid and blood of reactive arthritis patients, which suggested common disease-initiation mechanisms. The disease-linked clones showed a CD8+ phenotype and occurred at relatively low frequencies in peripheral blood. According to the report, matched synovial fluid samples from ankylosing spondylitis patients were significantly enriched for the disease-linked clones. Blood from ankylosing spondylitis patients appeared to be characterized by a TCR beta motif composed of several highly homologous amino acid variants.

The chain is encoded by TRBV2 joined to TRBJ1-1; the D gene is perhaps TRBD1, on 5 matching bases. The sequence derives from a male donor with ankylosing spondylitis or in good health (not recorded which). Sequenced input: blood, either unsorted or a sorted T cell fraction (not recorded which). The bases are TGTGCCAGCAGTGAAACGCAGGGTGTCATGAACACTGAAGCTTTCTTT. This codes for CASSETQGVMNTEAFF.